This T cell receptor beta chain comes out of a study of blood T cell repertoires in COVID-19. Study at large: COVID-19 samples collected from the United States, Italy and Spain covered acute and convalescent phases. PBMCs, B-cell-depleted T cells, or T cells were the source of the cDNA or gDNA that made up the material.

During active infection, Seattle patients enrolled and were then monitored through disease. How the authors handled the data: Nucleated cell counts were estimated from reference gene primer amplification. Using immunoSEQ multiplex PCR, the repertoire was profiled, and TCRdb retains in-frame clones only, with some absent. V and J calls and clone size are as listed in that table; D and trimming were resolved from the DNA. The sample holds about 300,000 clones, 75% to 95% seen once. The CDR3 covers 13 residues. The V end was cut by 0 bases, the J end by 4 bases, with 6 bases between. Germline V gives CDR1 KGHSH, CDR2 LQKENI.

The sequenced sample consisted of peripheral blood. The TCR comes from a young woman with COVID-19, enrolled during active disease. The chain joins TRBV18 to TRBJ2-5; D is ambiguous. CDR3: CASSPPPGETQYF. The CDR3 bases are TGTGCCAGCTCACCACCGCCAGGAGAGACCCAGTACTTC. Looking up the rest from reference TRBV18 and TRBJ2-5 gives the full variable domain: NAGVMQNPRHLVRRRGQEARLRCSPMKGHSHVYWYRQLPEEGLKFMVYLQKENIIDESGMPKERFSAEFPKEGPSILRIQQVVRGDSAAYFCASSPPPGETQYFGPGTRLLVL.